This is a list of T cell receptor beta chains from one sample in a study of blood T cell repertoires in COVID-19. Sequenced by immunoSEQ multiplex PCR; TCRdb stores in-frame clones only, minus some. This sample carries 150,000 to 200,000 clones, about 90% of them seen once, and the ten largest clones take 1% to 1.5%. The specimen sequenced was PBMCs or T cells enriched from blood (not recorded which). The source is a human donor with acute COVID-19. The donor label of this sample is uncertain. The conserved cysteine and the conserved F or W are not part of the CDR3 here. For some rows the clone size is stated as once, few or many, or as a class when expanded; others skip it.

clone_size,v_call,cdr3_aa
NA,TRBV14,ASSQDARREGSTEAF
NA,TRBV6-5,ASHSQRNEKLF
NA,TRBV10-3,AISGTSLRSTDTQY
NA,TRBV9,ASSGRTGHTEAF
NA,TRBV6-6,ATLPPGIGYGYT
NA,TRBV11-2,ASSLKGVNTEAF
few,TRBV20-1,SARGQGART
NA,TRBV10-3,AISETGSRHEQY
NA,TRBV7-9,ASSLGGKPGELF
NA,TRBV9,ASSVGSGWETQY
once,TRBV5-5,ASSPPLRGNYGYT
NA,TRBV6-5,ASWPSMNTEAF
NA,TRBV9,ASSVRGQALPFYNEQF
NA,TRBV4-1,ASSQLTGSNQPQH
NA,TRBV5-1,ASSLAGGLNTEAF
NA,TRBV5-4,ASSLSWTRVSYNEQF
NA,TRBV5-4,ASSPRDRGQLDTQY
NA,TRBV5-4,ASSRGYEQY
NA,TRBV4-2,ASSQAIILRDYGYT
NA,TRBV5-6,ASSPISGGTKNIQY
NA,TRBV12-3/TRBV12-4,ASGWTYGGEQF
NA,TRBV6-5,ASNPSGGAGGYT
NA,TRBV6-5,ASSTREHNEQF
NA,TRBV6-5,ATWTGDQPQH
NA,TRBV6-2/TRBV6-3,ASSSDGQGFYGYT
NA,TRBV30,AWSAKLAAHEQF
NA,TRBV6-5,ASSGQGARELF
NA,TRBV30,AWSVRSQETQY
NA,TRBV21-1,ASSKVGVLRGAGEAF
NA,TRBV7-6,ASSSPWTSGGETQY
NA,TRBV19,ASSILSRSSYNSPLH
once,TRBV5-8,ASSLEGLAGGPQETQY
NA,TRBV4-3,ASSHSRGSYEQY
NA,TRBV19,ASSIGGGEPEQY
once,TRBV18,ASSPLKGANTEAF
NA,TRBV2,ASHRTAYGYT
NA,TRBV7-2,ASSLARQGILFYEQF
once,TRBV6-5,ASTQPGQGIGEQY
few,TRBV7-2,ASSLEYLTEAF
NA,TRBV18,ASPTEGGRTGELF
NA,TRBV27,ASSLSPDQPQH
NA,TRBV5-1,ASSSTTAPGANVLT
NA,TRBV21-1,ASSKGVAGGWNEQF
NA,TRBV4-2,ASSQAPNQPQH
NA,TRBV9,ASSVQGDTQY
NA,TRBV19,ASRDRGQPNEKLF
NA,TRBV7-2,ASSLALDRSYEQY
NA,TRBV4-1,ASSQMTGPDTQY
NA,TRBV2,ASRGTDYGYT
NA,TRBV2,ASRGEVGGAGNQPQH
NA,TRBV5-6,ASSLGGLNEKLF
NA,TRBV7-2,ASSPHAPASGGADTQY
NA,TRBV30,AWNRDSGPQY
NA,TRBV5-5,ASSSTGESQPQH
NA,TRBV7-2,ASRAILTVNEQF
NA,TRBV9,ASSPYTGSNEKLF
NA,TRBV5-4,ASSGQNPNYGYT
NA,TRBV24-1,ATSGGQTDTQY
NA,TRBV15,ATSRDNANTGELF